The present entry profiles one T cell receptor beta chain with its context. Its antigen is still unknown. Unique molecular identifiers were built into the TCR beta cDNA libraries. There were about 0.85 to 10 million T cells, and 400,000 to 650,000 cDNA molecules came from them. Each CDR3 protein is one row after TCRdb ran MiXCR on the PCR reads. Of approximately 730,000 distinct CDR3 sequences in the sample, 40% to 55% are singletons; the top ten hold roughly 4.9%. The record originates from a study of post-analysis software for immune sequencing data. Study-wide background: Recorded subtypes: relapsing-remitting, secondary progressive, progressive-relapsing; some patients unannotated.

Whole-study findings and limits: Relative to controls, patients with multiple sclerosis showed significantly lower normalized Chao1 diversity.

The sample taken for sequencing was blood. The origin of this receptor is a girl aged 5-17 years with multiple sclerosis.

The CDR3 nucleotides are TGTGCCAGCAGCTCGGACCGGGGGGATCAGCCCCAGCATTTT. It specifies CASSSDRGDQPQHF. V gene TRBV3-1 combines with J gene TRBJ1-5; weak D call: TRBD1 (5 bases). Trimming took 5 bases from V and 5 from J, leaving 13 bases between them. CDR3 length: 14 residues. The germline V gene encodes CDR1 LGHDT and CDR2 YNNKEL (reference sequence).